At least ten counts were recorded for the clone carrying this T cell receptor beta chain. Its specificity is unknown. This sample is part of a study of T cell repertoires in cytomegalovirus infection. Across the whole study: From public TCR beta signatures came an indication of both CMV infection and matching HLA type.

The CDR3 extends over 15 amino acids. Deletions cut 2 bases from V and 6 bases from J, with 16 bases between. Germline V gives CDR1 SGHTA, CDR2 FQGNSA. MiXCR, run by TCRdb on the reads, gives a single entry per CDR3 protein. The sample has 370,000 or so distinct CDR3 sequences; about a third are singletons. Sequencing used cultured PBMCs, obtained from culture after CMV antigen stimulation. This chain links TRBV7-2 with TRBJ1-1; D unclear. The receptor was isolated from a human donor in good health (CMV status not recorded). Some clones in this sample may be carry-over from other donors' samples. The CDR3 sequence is CASSLIWGSMAEAFF. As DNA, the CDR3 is TGTGCCAGCAGCTTAATATGGGGTTCGATGGCTGAAGCTTTCTTT.